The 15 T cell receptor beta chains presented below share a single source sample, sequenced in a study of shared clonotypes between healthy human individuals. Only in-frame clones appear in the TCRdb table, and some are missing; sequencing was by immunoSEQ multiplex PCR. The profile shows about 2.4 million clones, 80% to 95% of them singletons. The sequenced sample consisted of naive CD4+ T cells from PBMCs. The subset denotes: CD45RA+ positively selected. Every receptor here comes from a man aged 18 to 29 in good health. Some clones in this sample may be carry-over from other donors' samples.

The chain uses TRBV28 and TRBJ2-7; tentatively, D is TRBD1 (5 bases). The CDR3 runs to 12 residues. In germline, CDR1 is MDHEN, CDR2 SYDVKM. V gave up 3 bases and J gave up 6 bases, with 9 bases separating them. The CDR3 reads CASSFRRGEQYF. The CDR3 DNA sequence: TGTGCCAGCAGTTTTCGAAGGGGCGAGCAGTACTTC.

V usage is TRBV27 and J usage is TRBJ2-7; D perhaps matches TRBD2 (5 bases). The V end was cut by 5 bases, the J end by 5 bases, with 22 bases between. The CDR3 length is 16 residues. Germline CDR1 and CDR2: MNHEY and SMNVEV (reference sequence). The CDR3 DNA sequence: TGTGCCAGCAGTGGGCCAACTCCACGGGGATCCAACGAGCAGTACTTC. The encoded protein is CASSGPTPRGSNEQYF.

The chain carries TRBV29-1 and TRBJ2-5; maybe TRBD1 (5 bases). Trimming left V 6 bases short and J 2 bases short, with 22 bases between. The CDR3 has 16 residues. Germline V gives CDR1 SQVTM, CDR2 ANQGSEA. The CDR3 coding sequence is TGCAGCGTGGAACAGGTGTTCCCTATGTCTCAAGAGACCCAGTACTTC. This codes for CSVEQVFPMSQETQYF.

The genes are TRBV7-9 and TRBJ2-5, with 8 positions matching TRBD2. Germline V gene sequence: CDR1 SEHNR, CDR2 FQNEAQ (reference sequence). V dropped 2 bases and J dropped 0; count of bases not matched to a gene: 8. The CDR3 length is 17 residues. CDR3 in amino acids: CASSLTRASGYQETQYF. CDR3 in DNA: TGTGCCAGCAGCTTAACCCGGGCTAGCGGGTACCAAGAGACCCAGTACTTC.

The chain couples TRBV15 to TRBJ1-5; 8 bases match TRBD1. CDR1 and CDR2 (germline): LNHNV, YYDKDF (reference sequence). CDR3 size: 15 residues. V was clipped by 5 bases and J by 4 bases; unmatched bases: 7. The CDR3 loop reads CATSLRTGWNQPQHF. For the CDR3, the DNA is TGTGCCACCAGCCTCCGGACAGGGTGGAATCAGCCCCAGCATTTT.

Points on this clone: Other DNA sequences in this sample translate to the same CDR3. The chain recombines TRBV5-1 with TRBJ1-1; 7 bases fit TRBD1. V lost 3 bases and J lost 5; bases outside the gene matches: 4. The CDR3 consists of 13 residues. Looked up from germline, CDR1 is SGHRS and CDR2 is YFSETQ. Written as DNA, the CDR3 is TGCGCCAGCAGCTACAGGGGTGGGACTGAAGCTTTCTTT. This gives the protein CASSYRGGTEAFF.

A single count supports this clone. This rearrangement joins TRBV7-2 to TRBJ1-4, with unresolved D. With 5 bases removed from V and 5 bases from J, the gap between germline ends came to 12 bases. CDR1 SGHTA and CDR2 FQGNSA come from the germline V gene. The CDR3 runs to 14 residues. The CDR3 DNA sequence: TGTGCCAGCAGCCGAGGAGGATTGAATGAAAAACTGTTTTTT. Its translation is CASSRGGLNEKLFF.

The CDR3 DNA reads TGCGCCAGCAGCTTAGGGTTTGGGACTCCATCGTCGGGCGCGTGGACCTCTGGGGCCAACGTCCTGACTTTC. Translation gives CASSLGFGTPSSGAWTSGANVLTF. The chain recombines TRBV5-1 with TRBJ2-6, with D possibly matching TRBD2 (6 bases). From germline, CDR1 is SGHRS and CDR2 YFSETQ. V lost 2 bases and J 0 bases, leaving 33 bases between the germline ends. This CDR3 is built from 24 residues.

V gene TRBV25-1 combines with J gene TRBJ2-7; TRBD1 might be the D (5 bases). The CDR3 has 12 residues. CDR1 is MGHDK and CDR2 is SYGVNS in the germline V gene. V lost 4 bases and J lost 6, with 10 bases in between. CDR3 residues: CASSGTQTEQYF. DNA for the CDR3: TGTGCCAGCAGTGGGACACAAACCGAGCAGTACTTC.

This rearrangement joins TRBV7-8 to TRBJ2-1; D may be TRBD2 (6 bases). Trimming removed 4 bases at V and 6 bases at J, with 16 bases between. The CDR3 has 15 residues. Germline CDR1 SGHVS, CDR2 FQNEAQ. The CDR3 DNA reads TGTGCCAGCAGCTCCCCCAGGGAGGCTCTCAATGAGCAGTTCTTC. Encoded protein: CASSSPREALNEQFF.

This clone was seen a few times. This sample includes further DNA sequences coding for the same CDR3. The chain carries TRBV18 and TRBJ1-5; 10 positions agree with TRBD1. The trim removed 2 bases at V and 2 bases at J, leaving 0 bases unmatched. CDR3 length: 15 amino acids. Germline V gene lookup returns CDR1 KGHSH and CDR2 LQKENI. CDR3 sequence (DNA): TGTGCCAGCTCACCAGGACAGGGGGGCAATCAGCCCCAGCATTTT. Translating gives CASSPGQGGNQPQHF.

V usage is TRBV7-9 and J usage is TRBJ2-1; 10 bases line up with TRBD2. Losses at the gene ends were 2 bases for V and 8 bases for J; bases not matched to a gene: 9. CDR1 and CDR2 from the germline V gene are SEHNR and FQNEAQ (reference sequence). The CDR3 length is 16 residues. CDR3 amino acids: CASSLIASGSGHEQFF. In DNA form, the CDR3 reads TGTGCCAGCAGCTTAATCGCTAGCGGGAGTGGCCATGAGCAGTTCTTC.

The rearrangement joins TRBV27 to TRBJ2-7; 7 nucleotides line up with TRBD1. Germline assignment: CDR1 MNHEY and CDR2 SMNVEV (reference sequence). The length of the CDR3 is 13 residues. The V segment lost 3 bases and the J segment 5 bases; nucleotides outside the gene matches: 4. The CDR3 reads CASSLRGLNEQYF. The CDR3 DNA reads TGTGCCAGCAGTTTGAGGGGGCTGAACGAGCAGTACTTC.

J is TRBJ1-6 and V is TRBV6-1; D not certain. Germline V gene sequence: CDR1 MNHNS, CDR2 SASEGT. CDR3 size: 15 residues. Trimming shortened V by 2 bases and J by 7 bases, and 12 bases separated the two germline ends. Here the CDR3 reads CASSEFSGLNSPLHF. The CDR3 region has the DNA TGTGCCAGCAGTGAATTCTCAGGCCTAAATTCACCCCTCCACTTT.

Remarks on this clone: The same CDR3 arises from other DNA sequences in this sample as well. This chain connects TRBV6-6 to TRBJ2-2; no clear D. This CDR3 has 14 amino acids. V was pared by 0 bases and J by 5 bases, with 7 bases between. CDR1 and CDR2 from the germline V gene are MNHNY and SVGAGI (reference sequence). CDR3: CASSYSAGTGELFF. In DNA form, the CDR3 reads TGTGCCAGCAGTTACTCTGCAGGAACCGGGGAGCTGTTTTTT.